The 12 T cell receptor beta chains below were found in one sample sequenced in a study of blood T cell repertoires in COVID-19. TCRdb's table, derived via immunoSEQ multiplex PCR, lists solely in-frame clones and lacks some. The data hold 150,000 to 200,000 clones, with about four fifths observed a single time. Sequences were obtained from peripheral blood. The receptor set was obtained from a woman aged 65 to 85 with acute or convalescent COVID-19.

The chain employs TRBV7-9 and TRBJ2-1, with D tentatively TRBD1 (6 bases). This CDR3 contains 15 residues. V lost 5 bases and J lost 0, with 11 bases in between. CDR1 is SEHNR, CDR2 FQNEAQ, per germline (reference sequence). The CDR3 reads CASSPTGVSYNEQFF. Here the CDR3 DNA reads TGTGCCAGCAGCCCGACAGGAGTCTCCTACAATGAGCAGTTCTTC.

The chain couples TRBV19 to TRBJ1-3, with 8 bases that match TRBD1. The V and J ends lost 6 bases and 2 bases, in that order; junction bases with no gene match: 6. The germline V gene has CDR1 LNHDA and CDR2 SQIVND (reference sequence). The CDR3 has 15 amino acids. CDR3 sequence reads: CASRQGATAGNTIYF. CDR3 coding DNA: TGTGCCAGTAGGCAGGGGGCCACCGCTGGAAACACCATATATTTT.

V usage is TRBV4-3 and J usage is TRBJ1-1; TRBD1 agrees at 8 bases. The CDR3 sequence is 13 residues long. Germline-derived CDR1 and CDR2 are LGHNA and YSLEER. J gave up 4 bases and V 4 bases, and 2 bases lay outside the gene matches. CDR3 nucleotides: TGCGCCAGCAGCCTTCAGGGGGCCACTGAAGCTTTCTTT. It is translated as CASSLQGATEAFF.

Written as DNA, the CDR3 is TGTGCCAGCAGTGAATACGGGGAGAACACTGAAGCTTTCTTT. Translated: CASSEYGENTEAFF. The chain carries TRBV25-1 and TRBJ1-1; D is unresolved. The length of the CDR3 is 14 residues. Germline V gives CDR1 MGHDK, CDR2 SYGVNS. The V end was cut by 0 bases, the J end by 1 base, with 6 bases between.

The V call is TRBV11-2, the J call TRBJ2-7; 9 bases are a match to TRBD1. The germline V gene has CDR1 SGHAT and CDR2 FQNNGV. The V gene end was trimmed by 5 bases and the J gene end by 3 bases; junction bases not matched to a gene: 5. The CDR3 extends over 14 amino acids. The CDR3 nucleotides are TGTGCCAGCAGCAAACAGGGGGCCGTCTACGAGCAGTACTTC. Translating gives CASSKQGAVYEQYF.

The rearrangement joins TRBV3-1 (or the pseudogene TRBV3-2) to TRBJ2-2, with TRBD1 matching 9 bases. V lost 1 base to trimming and J lost 4 bases; unmatched junction nucleotides: 10. CDR3 length: 18 residues. Germline-derived CDR1 and CDR2 are LGHDT and YNNKEL (reference sequence). The DNA for the CDR3 is TGTGCCAGCAGCCAAGCACCAACCGGACAGGGGACCACCGGGGAGCTGTTTTTT. It yields the protein CASSQAPTGQGTTGELFF.

The table lists this clone with a count of one. CDR3 loop: CASSRLLAGADNEQFF. The CDR3 DNA reads as TGCGCCAGCAGCCGGTTACTAGCGGGGGCCGACAATGAGCAGTTCTTC. The V gene is TRBV4-1, the J gene TRBJ2-1, with 11 bases lining up with TRBD2. V dropped 4 bases and J dropped 5; count of bases not matched to a gene: 7. Germline V gene sequence: CDR1 MGHRA, CDR2 YSYEKL. CDR3 size: 16 residues.

This chain's CDR3 is CSVEGQGRGTQYF. The CDR3, as DNA: TGCAGCGTTGAGGGACAGGGGAGGGGGACCCAGTACTTC. The chain combines TRBV29-1 with TRBJ2-5, with TRBD1 matching 10 bases. V gave up 3 bases and J gave up 7 bases; unmatched junction bases: 5. Germline CDR1 reads SQVTM; CDR2 reads ANQGSEA. CDR3 length equals 13 residues. Full variable domain (missing parts from reference TRBV29-1 and TRBJ2-5): SAVISQKPSRDICQRGTSLTIQCQVDSQVTMMFWYRQQPGQSLTLIATANQGSEATYESGFVIDKFPISRPNLTFSTLTVSNMSPEDSSIYLCSVEGQGRGTQYFGPGTRLLVL.

The chain employs TRBV19 and TRBJ1-4; D not resolved. With 7 bases removed from V and 2 bases from J, the gap between germline ends came to 11 bases. CDR3 size: 14 residues. Germline V CDR1 and CDR2: LNHDA, SQIVND (reference sequence). The CDR3 bases are TGTGCCAGTAAAGCGGCAGTTACTAATGAAAAACTGTTTTTT. This sequence encodes CASKAAVTNEKLFF.

This chain uses TRBV25-1 with TRBJ2-2, with D perhaps TRBD1 (7 bases). V was clipped by 3 bases and J by 7 bases, with 21 bases between them. Germline CDR1 reads MGHDK; CDR2 reads SYGVNS. This CDR3 is built from 17 residues. The CDR3, as DNA: TGTGCCAGCAGTGACAATCCCGGGACAGAGGGAGGCGGGGAGCTGTTTTTT. Its protein is CASSDNPGTEGGGELFF.

V gene TRBV5-1 combines with J gene TRBJ2-1; tentatively, D is TRBD1 (5 bases). The CDR3 totals 14 residues. V lost 3 bases and J 7 bases, leaving 14 bases between the germline ends. CDR1 is SGHRS and CDR2 is YFSETQ in the germline V gene. CDR3 amino acids: CASSSQGTGNEQFF. CDR3 bases: TGCGCCAGCAGCTCGCAGGGAACCGGGAATGAGCAGTTCTTC.

The gene calls are TRBV28 and TRBJ2-2; D gene uncertain. The length of the CDR3 is 11 residues. CDR1 MDHEN and CDR2 SYDVKM come from the germline V gene. V lost 11 bases and J lost 7, with 11 bases in between. CDR3 loop: CACHAGGELFF. CDR3 in DNA: TGTGCCTGCCATGCAGGCGGGGAGCTGTTTTTT.